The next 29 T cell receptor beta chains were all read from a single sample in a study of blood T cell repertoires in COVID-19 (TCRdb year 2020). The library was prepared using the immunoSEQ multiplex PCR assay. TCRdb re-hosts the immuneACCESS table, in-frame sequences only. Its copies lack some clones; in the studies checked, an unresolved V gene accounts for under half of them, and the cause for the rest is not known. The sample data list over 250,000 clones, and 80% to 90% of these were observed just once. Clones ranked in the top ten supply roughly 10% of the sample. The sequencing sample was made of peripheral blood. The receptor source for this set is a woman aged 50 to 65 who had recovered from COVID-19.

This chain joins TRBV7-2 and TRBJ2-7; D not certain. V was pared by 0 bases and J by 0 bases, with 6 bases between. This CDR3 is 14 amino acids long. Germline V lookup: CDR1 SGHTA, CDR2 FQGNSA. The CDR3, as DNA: TGTGCCAGCAGCTTAGCGCAAGCCTCCTACGAGCAGTACTTC. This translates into CASSLAQASYEQYF.

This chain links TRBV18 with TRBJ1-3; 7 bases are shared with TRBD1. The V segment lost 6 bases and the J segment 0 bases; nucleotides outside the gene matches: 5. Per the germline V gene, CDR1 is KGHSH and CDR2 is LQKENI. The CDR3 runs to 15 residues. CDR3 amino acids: CASSSGQSSGNTIYF. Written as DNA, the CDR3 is TGTGCCAGCTCTTCGGGACAGAGCTCTGGAAACACCATATATTTT. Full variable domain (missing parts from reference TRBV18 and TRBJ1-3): NAGVMQNPRHLVRRRGQEARLRCSPMKGHSHVYWYRQLPEEGLKFMVYLQKENIIDESGMPKERFSAEFPKEGPSILRIQQVVRGDSAAYFCASSSGQSSGNTIYFGEGSWLTVV.

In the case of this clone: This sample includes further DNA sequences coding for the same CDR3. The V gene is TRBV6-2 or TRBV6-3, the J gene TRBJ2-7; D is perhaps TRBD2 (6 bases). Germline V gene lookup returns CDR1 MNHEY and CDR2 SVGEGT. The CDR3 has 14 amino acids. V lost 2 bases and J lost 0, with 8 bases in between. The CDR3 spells CASSYRGNSYEQYF. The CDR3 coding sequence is TGTGCCAGCAGTTACCGCGGGAACTCCTACGAGCAGTACTTC.

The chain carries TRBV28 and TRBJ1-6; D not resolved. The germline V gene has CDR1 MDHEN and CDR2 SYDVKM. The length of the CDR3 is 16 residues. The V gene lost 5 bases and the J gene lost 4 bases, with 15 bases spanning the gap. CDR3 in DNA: TGTGCCAGCAGTCTGGAGGATGGACCGTATAATTCACCCCTCCACTTT. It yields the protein CASSLEDGPYNSPLHF. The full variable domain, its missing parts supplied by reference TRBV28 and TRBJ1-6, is DVKVTQSSRYLVKRTGEKVFLECVQDMDHENMFWYRQDPGLGLRLIYFSYDVKMKEKGDIPEGYSVSREKKERFSLILESASTNQTSMYLCASSLEDGPYNSPLHFGNGTRLTVT.

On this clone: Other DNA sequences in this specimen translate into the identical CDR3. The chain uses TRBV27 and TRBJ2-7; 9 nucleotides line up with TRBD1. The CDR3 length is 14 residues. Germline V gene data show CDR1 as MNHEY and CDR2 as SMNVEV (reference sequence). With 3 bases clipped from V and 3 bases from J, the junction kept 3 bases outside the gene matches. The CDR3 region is CASSLSTGGYEQYF. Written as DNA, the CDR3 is TGTGCCAGCAGTTTGTCGACAGGGGGCTACGAGCAGTACTTC.

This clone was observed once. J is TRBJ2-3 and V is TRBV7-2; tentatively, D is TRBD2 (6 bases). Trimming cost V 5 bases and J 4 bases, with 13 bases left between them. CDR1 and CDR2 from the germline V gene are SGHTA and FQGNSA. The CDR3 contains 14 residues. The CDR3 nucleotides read TGTGCCAGCAGCAAGAGGAGGGGCCCAGATACGCAGTATTTT. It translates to CASSKRRGPDTQYF. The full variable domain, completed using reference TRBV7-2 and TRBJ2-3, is GAGVSQSPSNKVTEKGKDVELRCDPISGHTALYWYRQSLGQGLEFLIYFQGNSAPDKSGLPSDRFSAERTGGSVSTLTIQRTQQEDSAVYLCASSKRRGPDTQYFGPGTRLTVL.

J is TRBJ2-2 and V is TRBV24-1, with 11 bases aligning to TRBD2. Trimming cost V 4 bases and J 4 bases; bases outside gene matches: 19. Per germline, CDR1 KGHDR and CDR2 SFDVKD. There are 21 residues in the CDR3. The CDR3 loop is CATSDPADLAGGSLRTGELFF. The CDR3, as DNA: TGTGCCACCAGTGACCCTGCTGACTTAGCGGGAGGGAGTCTTCGCACCGGGGAGCTGTTTTTT.

CDR3 in DNA: TGTGCCAGCAGCTTTATCTCCGGGGAGCTGTTTTTT. Its protein is CASSFISGELFF. V and J are TRBV7-2 and TRBJ2-2; unclear D gene. Deletions cut 3 bases from V and 6 bases from J, with 5 bases between. The CDR3 length is 12 residues. CDR1 and CDR2 (germline): SGHTA, FQGNSA.

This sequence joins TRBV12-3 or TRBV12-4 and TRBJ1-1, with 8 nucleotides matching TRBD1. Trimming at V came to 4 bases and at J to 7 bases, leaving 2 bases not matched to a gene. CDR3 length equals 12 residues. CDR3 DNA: TGTGCCAGCAGTTCGGGACAGGTTGAAGCTTTCTTT. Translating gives CASSSGQVEAFF.

CDR3 in amino acids: CASSYGGQETQYF. DNA of the CDR3: TGTGCCAGCAGTTACGGAGGCCAAGAGACCCAGTACTTC. This chain links TRBV6-5 with TRBJ2-5, with D perhaps matching TRBD2 (5 bases). The germline gives CDR1 MNHEY, CDR2 SVGAGI. V lost 2 bases, J lost 1 base, and 5 bases lay in between. This CDR3 comprises 13 residues.

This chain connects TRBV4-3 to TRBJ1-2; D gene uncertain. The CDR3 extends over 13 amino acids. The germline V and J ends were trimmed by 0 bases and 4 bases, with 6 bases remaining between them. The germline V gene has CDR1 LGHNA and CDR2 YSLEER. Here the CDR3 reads CASSQEGFYGYTF. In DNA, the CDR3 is TGCGCCAGCAGCCAAGAGGGCTTCTATGGCTACACCTTC.

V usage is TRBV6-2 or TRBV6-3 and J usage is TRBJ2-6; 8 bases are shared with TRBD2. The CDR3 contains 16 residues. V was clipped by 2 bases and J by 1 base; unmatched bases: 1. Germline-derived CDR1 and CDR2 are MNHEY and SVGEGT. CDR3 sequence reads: CASSYREGSGANVLTF. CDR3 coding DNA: TGTGCCAGCAGTTACCGGGAGGGATCTGGGGCCAACGTCCTGACTTTC.

The DNA of the CDR3 is TGTGCCAGCAGTCGGGGGACAGGGACTGAAAAACTGTTTTTT. It translates to CASSRGTGTEKLFF. V is TRBV6-5 and J is TRBJ1-4; 9 bases line up with TRBD1. This CDR3 has 14 residues. Germline V gene sequence: CDR1 MNHEY, CDR2 SVGAGI. The junction had 5 bases not matched to a gene; V was cut back by 5 bases and J by 7 bases.

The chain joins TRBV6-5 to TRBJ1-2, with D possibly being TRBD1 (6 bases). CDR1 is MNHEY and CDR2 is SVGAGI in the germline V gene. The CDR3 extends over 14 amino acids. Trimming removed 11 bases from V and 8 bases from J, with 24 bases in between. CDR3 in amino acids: CACYGLLGARGYTF. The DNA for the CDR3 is TGTGCCTGTTATGGGTTATTGGGGGCGCGAGGCTACACCTTC.

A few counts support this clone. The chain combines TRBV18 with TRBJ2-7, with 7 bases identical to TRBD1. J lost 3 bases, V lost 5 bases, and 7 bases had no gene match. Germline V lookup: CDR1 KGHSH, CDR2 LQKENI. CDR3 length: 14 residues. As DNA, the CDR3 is TGTGCCAGCTCATCGCAGGGGGAACTCTACGAGCAGTACTTC. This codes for CASSSQGELYEQYF. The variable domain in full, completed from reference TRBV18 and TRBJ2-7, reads NAGVMQNPRHLVRRRGQEARLRCSPMKGHSHVYWYRQLPEEGLKFMVYLQKENIIDESGMPKERFSAEFPKEGPSILRIQQVVRGDSAAYFCASSSQGELYEQYFGPGTRLTVT.

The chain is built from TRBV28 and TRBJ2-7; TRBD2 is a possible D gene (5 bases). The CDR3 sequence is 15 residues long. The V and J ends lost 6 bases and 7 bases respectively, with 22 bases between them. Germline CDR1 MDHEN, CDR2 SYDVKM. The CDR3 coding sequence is TGTGCCAGCAGCCCAGCTTGGGAGCCCGCTAGGGAGCAGTACTTC. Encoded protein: CASSPAWEPAREQYF.

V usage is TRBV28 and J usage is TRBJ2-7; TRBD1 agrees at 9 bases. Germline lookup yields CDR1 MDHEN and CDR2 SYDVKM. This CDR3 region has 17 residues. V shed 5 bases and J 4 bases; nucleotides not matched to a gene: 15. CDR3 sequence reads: CASSPHWGTGFRYEQYF. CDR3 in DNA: TGTGCCAGCAGTCCCCATTGGGGGACAGGGTTTAGGTACGAGCAGTACTTC.

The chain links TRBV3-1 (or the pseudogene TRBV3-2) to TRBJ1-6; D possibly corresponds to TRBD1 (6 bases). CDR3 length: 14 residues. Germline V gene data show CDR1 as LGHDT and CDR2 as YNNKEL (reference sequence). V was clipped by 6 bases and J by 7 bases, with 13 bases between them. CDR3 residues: CASRKGHKNSPLHF. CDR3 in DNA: TGTGCCAGCAGGAAGGGACACAAAAATTCACCCCTCCACTTT.

This CDR3 is CASSARTGVNTGELFF. CDR3 bases: TGTGCCAGCAGTGCCAGGACAGGGGTCAACACCGGGGAGCTGTTTTTT. V gene TRBV2 combines with J gene TRBJ2-2, with 9 nucleotides matching TRBD1. This CDR3 has 16 residues. The V gene's germline CDR1 is SNHLY and CDR2 FYNNEI. V trimming: 4 bases; J trimming: 2 bases; junction bases outside the gene matches: 5. Full variable domain (outside the CDR3, taken from reference TRBV2 and TRBJ2-2): EPEVTQTPSHQVTQMGQEVILRCVPISNHLYFYWYRQILGQKVEFLVSFYNNEISEKSEIFDDQFSVERPDGSNFTLKIRSTKLEDSAMYFCASSARTGVNTGELFFGEGSRLTVL.

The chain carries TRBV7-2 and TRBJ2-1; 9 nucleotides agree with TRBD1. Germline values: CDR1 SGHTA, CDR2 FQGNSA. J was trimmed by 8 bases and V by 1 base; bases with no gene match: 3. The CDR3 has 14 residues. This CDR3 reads CASSLGTGEYEQFF. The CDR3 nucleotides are TGTGCCAGCAGCTTAGGGACAGGGGAGTATGAGCAGTTCTTC.

The CDR3: CATSALSGATDTQYF. In DNA form, the CDR3 reads TGTGCCACCAGTGCCTTAAGCGGGGCCACAGATACGCAGTATTTT. This chain connects TRBV24-1 to TRBJ2-3; 7 bases agree with TRBD2. J lost 2 bases, V lost 5 bases, and 6 bases had no gene match. The germline V gene encodes CDR1 KGHDR and CDR2 SFDVKD. This CDR3 has 15 amino acids.

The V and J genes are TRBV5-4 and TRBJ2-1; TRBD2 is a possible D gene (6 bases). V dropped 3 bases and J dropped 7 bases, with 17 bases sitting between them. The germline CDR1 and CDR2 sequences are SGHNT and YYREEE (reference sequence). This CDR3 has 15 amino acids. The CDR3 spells CASSYGTGVTNEQFF. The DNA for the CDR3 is TGTGCCAGCAGCTATGGTACGGGAGTAACTAATGAGCAGTTCTTC.

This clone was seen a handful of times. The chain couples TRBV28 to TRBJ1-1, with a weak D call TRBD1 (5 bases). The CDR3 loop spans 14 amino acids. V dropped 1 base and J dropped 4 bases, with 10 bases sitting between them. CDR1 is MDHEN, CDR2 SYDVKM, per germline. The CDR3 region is CASSLSQGFTEAFF. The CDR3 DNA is TGTGCCAGCAGTTTATCTCAGGGTTTCACTGAAGCTTTCTTT.

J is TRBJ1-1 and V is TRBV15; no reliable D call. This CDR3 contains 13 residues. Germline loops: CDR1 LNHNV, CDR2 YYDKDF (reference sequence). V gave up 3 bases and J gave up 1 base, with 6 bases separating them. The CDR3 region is CATSSRQNTEAFF. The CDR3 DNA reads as TGTGCCACCAGCAGCCGACAGAACACTGAAGCTTTCTTT.

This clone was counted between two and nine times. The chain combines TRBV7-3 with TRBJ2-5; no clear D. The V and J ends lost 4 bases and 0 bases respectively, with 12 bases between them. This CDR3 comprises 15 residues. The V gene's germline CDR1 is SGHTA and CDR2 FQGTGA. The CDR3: CASSSGLVYQETQYF. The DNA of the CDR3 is TGTGCCAGCAGCTCAGGCTTGGTGTACCAAGAGACCCAGTACTTC.

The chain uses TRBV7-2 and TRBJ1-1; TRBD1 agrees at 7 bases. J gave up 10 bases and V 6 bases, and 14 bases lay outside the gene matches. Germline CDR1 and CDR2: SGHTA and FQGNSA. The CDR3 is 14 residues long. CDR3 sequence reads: CASSPRTGPAGAFF. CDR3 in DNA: TGTGCCAGCAGTCCTCGGACAGGCCCGGCGGGAGCTTTCTTT.

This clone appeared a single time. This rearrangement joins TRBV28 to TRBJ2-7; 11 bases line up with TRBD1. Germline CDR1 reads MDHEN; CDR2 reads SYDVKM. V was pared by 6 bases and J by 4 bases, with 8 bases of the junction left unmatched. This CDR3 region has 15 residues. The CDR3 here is CASSSPGQGGYEQYF. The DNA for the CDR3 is TGTGCCAGCAGCTCGCCGGGACAGGGGGGTTACGAGCAGTACTTC.

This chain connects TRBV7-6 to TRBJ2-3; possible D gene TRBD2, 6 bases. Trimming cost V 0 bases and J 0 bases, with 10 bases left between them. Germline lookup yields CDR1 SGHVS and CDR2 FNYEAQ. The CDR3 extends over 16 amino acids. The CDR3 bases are TGTGCCAGCAGCTTAGCGATGGCGGGGAGCACAGATACGCAGTATTTT. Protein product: CASSLAMAGSTDTQYF.

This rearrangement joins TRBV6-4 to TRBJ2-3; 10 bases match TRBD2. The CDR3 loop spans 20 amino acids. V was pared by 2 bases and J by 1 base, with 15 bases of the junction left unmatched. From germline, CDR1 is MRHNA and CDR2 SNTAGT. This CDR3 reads CASSDPGGGSGRFCTDTQYF. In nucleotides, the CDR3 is TGTGCCAGCAGTGACCCCGGGGGGGGTAGCGGGAGGTTTTGCACAGATACGCAGTATTTT.